The 8 T cell receptor beta chains presented below share a single source sample, sequenced in a study of T cell repertoires in cytomegalovirus infection. These receptors' targets are unknown. From the reads, TCRdb called clonotypes with MiXCR, one entry per CDR3 protein. The sample lists 600,000 to 700,000 distinct CDR3 sequences, approximately 33% seen once, with approximately 18% in the top ten. The sample was cultured PBMCs, taken from culture after CMV antigen stimulation. The source of these receptors is a human donor in good health (CMV status not recorded). Some clones in this sample may be carry-over from other donors' samples.

This clonotype appeared a few times. The chain recombines TRBV6-2 or TRBV6-3 with TRBJ2-7; D unclear. The CDR3 sequence is 17 residues long. With 2 bases removed from V and 2 bases from J, the gap between germline ends came to 19 bases. Germline CDR1 MNHEY, CDR2 SVGEGT. This CDR3 reads CASSYGVRSGTPYEQYF. Here the CDR3 DNA reads TGTGCCAGCAGTTACGGGGTACGGTCAGGTACCCCCTACGAGCAGTACTTC.

Many counts were recorded for this clonotype. The V call is TRBV7-2, the J call TRBJ1-1; 7 nucleotides line up with TRBD1. V lost 5 bases and J lost 0; bases outside the gene matches: 9. Germline V CDR1 and CDR2: SGHTA, FQGNSA. The CDR3 covers 16 residues. The DNA for the CDR3 is TGTGCCAGCAGCCTCCACTCGGGACAGTTGAACACTGAAGCTTTCTTT. It codes for CASSLHSGQLNTEAFF.

This clonotype was counted many times. The J gene is TRBJ1-1, the V gene TRBV7-2; no reliable D call. The CDR3 totals 15 residues. V dropped 3 bases and J dropped 1 base, with 12 bases sitting between them. CDR1 is SGHTA, CDR2 FQGNSA, per germline. The CDR3 here is CASSFGFGRNTEAFF. The CDR3 DNA follows: TGTGCCAGCAGCTTCGGTTTTGGCAGGAACACTGAAGCTTTCTTT.

The chain carries TRBV4-3 and TRBJ2-1, with D possibly being TRBD2 (5 bases). CDR1 LGHNA and CDR2 YSLEER come from the germline V gene. The CDR3 totals 19 residues. V shed 0 bases and J shed 6 bases, with 24 bases lying between them. The DNA for the CDR3 is TGCGCCAGCAGCCAAGATTCCTCCATAGTTTTCAGCGGATCCAATGAGCAGTTCTTC. Translation gives CASSQDSSIVFSGSNEQFF.

In DNA form, the CDR3 reads TGCGCCAGCAGCTCCGGGGCGATAAACAATGAGCAGTTCTTC. It yields the protein CASSSGAINNEQFF. V is TRBV5-1 and J is TRBJ2-1; D could derive from TRBD1 or TRBD2 (5 bases each). Germline CDR1 reads SGHRS; CDR2 reads YFSETQ. V was pared by 3 bases and J by 5 bases, with 12 bases between. The length of the CDR3 is 14 residues.

This chain connects TRBV7-6 to TRBJ1-5; the D is unclear. V lost 0 bases and J 8 bases, leaving 8 bases between the germline ends. The CDR3 runs 13 residues. Germline V gene lookup returns CDR1 SGHVS and CDR2 FNYEAQ. CDR3 in amino acids: CASSLAPGKPQHF. CDR3 bases: TGTGCCAGCAGCTTAGCGCCAGGCAAGCCCCAGCATTTT.

This clonotype was seen once. The rearrangement joins TRBV7-8 to TRBJ2-1, with a possible D match to TRBD1 (5 bases). CDR1 is SGHVS and CDR2 is FQNEAQ in the germline V gene. CDR3 size: 13 residues. V dropped 5 bases and J dropped 4 bases, with 9 bases sitting between them. The CDR3 DNA sequence: TGTGCCAGCAGCGGCAGGGAATACAATGAGCAGTTCTTC. This codes for CASSGREYNEQFF. The full variable domain, in which reference TRBV7-8 and TRBJ2-1 provide the parts outside the CDR3, is GAGVSQSPRYKVAKRGQDVALRCDPISGHVSLFWYQQALGQGPEFLTYFQNEAQLDKSGLPSDRFFAERPEGSVSTLKIQRTQQEDSAVYLCASSGREYNEQFFGPGTRLTVL.

In regard to this clonotype: Germline and junction disagree at one end, which may indicate a read error. This chain uses TRBV7-2 with TRBJ2-1; D may be TRBD2 (6 bases). CDR3 size: 16 residues. Germline-derived CDR1 and CDR2 are SGHTA and FQGNSA. The CDR3 sequence is CASSLGSGVSYSEQFF. DNA for the CDR3: TGTGCCAGCAGCTTAGGGTCGGGGGTATCCTACAGTGAGCAGTTCTTC.